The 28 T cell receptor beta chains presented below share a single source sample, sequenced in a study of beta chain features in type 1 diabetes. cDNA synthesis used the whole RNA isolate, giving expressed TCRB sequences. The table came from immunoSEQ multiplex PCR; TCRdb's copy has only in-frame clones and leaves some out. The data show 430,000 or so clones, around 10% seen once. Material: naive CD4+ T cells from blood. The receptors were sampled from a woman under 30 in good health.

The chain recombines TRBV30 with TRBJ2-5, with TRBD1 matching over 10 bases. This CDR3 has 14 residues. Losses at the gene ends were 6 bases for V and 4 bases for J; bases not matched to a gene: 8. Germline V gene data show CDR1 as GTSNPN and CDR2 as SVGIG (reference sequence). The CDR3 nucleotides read TGTGCCTGCCTCAGTTGGGACAGGGGAGAGACCCAGTACTTC. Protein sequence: CACLSWDRGETQYF.

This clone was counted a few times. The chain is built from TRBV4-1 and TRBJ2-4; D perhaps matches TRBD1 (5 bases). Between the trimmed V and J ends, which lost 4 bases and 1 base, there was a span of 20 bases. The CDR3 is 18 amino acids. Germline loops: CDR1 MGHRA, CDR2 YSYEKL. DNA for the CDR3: TGCGCCAGCAGCCCAGGGCAGGCCCAGGGTTTGGCCAAAAACATTCAGTACTTC. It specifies CASSPGQAQGLAKNIQYF.

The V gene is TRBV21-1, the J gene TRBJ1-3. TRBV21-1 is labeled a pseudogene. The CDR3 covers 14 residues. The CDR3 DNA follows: TGTGCCAGCAGCAACCGGGGGATTGGAAACACCATATATTTT. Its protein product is CASSNRGIGNTIYF.

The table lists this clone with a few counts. CDR3 sequence (DNA): TGCAGCGTTGAAGGTCGTGAGGAGAGCTCCTACGAGCAGTACTTC. Amino acids: CSVEGREESSYEQYF. V gene TRBV29-1 combines with J gene TRBJ2-7; the D is unclear. V gave up 1 base and J gave up 0 bases, with 13 bases separating them. Germline CDR1 SQVTM, CDR2 ANQGSEA. This CDR3 comprises 15 residues.

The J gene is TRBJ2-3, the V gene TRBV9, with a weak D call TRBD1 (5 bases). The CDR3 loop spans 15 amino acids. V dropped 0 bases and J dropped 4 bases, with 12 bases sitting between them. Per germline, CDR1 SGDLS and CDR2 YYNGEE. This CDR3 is CASSVAKGSADTQYF. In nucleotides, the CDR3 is TGTGCCAGCAGCGTAGCCAAGGGGTCTGCAGATACGCAGTATTTT.

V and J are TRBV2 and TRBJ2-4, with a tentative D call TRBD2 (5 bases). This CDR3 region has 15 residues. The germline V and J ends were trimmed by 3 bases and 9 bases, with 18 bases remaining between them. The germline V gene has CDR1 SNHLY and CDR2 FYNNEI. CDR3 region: CASSDVGTGIGIQYF. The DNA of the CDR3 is TGTGCCAGCAGTGACGTGGGTACCGGGATCGGCATTCAGTACTTC.

The CDR3 sequence is CASRGTALSEKLFF. The CDR3 region has the DNA TGTGCCAGCAGAGGGACGGCGCTAAGTGAAAAACTGTTTTTT. V and J are TRBV2 and TRBJ1-4; perhaps TRBD1 as D (5 bases). Trimming removed 6 bases from V and 7 bases from J, with 15 bases in between. The CDR3 contains 14 residues. The V gene's germline CDR1 is SNHLY and CDR2 FYNNEI.

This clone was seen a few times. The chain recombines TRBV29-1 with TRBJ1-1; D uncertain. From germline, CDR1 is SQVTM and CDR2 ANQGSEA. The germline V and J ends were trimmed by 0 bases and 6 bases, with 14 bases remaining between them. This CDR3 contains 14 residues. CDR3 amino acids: CSVEDRGEGAEAFF. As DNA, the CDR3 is TGCAGCGTTGAAGATCGTGGGGAAGGCGCTGAAGCTTTCTTT.

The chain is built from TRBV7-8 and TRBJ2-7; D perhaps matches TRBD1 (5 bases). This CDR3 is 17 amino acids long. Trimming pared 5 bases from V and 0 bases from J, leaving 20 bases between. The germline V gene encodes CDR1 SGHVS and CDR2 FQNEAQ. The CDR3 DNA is TGTGCCAGCAGCCGCCAGTCCTGGACAACTACCTCCTACGAGCAGTACTTC. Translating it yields CASSRQSWTTTSYEQYF.

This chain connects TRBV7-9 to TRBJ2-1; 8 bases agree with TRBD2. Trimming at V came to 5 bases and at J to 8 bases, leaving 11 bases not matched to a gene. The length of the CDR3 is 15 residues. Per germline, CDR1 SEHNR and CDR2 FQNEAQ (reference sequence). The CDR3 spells CASSPAAGGIDEQFF. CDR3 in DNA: TGTGCCAGCAGCCCGGCCGCGGGGGGTATAGATGAGCAGTTCTTC.

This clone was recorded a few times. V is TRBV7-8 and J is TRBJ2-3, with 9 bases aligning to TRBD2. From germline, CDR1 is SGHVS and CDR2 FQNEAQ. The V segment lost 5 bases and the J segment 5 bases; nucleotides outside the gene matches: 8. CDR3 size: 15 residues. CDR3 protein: CASSPKRGAIDTQYF. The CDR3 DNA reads TGTGCCAGCAGCCCCAAGCGGGGGGCGATAGATACGCAGTATTTT.

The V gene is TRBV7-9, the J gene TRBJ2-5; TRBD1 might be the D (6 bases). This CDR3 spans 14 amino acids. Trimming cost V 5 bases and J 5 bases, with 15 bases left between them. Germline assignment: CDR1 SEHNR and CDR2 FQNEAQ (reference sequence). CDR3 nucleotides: TGTGCCAGCAGCCCCTTCCAGGGGAGTGAGACCCAGTACTTC. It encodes CASSPFQGSETQYF.

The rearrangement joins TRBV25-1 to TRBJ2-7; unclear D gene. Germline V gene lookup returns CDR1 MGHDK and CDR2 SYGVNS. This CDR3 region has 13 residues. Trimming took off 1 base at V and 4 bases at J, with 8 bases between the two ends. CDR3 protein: CASSEWAGYEQYF. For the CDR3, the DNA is TGTGCCAGCAGTGAATGGGCAGGTTACGAGCAGTACTTC.

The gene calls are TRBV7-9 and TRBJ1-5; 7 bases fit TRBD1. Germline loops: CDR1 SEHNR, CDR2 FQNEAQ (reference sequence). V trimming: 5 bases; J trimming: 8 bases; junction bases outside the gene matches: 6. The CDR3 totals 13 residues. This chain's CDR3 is CASSETGHEPQHF. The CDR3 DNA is TGTGCCAGCAGCGAGACAGGGCACGAGCCCCAGCATTTT.

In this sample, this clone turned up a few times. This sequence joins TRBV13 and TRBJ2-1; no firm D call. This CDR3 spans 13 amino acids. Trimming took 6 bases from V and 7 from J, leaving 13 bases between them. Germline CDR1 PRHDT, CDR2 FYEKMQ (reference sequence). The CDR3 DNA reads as TGTGCCAGCAGATTTACTGAACAGAATGAGCAGTTCTTC. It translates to CASRFTEQNEQFF.

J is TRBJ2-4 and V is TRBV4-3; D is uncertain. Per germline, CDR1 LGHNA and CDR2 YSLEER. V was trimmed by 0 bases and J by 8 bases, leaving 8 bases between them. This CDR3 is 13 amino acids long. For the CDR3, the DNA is TGCGCCAGCAGCCAAGATCAGAGGTACATTCAGTACTTC. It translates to CASSQDQRYIQYF.

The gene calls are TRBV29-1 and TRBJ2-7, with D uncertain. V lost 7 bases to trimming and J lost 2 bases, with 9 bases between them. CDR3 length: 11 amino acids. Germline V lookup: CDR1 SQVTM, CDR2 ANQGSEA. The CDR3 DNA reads TGCAGCGGAACGACCACCTACGAGCAGTACTTC. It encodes CSGTTTYEQYF.

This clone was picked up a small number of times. The CDR3 sequence is CSVGQAPKEQYF. The CDR3 DNA reads as TGCAGCGTTGGACAGGCCCCAAAGGAGCAGTACTTC. The chain is built from TRBV29-1 and TRBJ2-7, with D perhaps matching TRBD1 (6 bases). CDR3 size: 12 residues. Per the germline V gene, CDR1 is SQVTM and CDR2 is ANQGSEA. V was cut by 4 bases and J by 7 bases, with 14 bases left in between.

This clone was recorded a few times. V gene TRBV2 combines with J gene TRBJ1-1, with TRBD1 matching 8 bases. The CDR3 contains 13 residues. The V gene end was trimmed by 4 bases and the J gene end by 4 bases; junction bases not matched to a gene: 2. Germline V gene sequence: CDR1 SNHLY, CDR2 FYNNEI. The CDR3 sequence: CASSAGTGTEAFF. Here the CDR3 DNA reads TGTGCCAGCAGTGCCGGGACAGGCACTGAAGCTTTCTTT.

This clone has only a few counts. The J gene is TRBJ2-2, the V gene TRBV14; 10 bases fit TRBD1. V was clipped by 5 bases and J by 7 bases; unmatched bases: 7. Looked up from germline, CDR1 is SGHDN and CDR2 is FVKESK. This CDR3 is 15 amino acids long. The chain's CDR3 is CASSDGQGVRGELFF. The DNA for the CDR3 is TGTGCCAGCAGCGACGGACAGGGGGTTCGCGGGGAGCTGTTTTTT.

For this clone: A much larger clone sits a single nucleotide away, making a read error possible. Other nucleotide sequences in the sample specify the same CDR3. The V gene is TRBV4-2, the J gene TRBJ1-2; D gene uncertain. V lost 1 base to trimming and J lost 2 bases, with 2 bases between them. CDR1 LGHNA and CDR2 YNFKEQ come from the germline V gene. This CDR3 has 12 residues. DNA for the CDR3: TGTGCCAGCAGCCAAGGAAACTATGGCTACACCTTC. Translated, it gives CASSQGNYGYTF.

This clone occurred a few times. The CDR3 DNA reads TGTGCCAGCAGCTTACTTAGCGGGAGTAGCGAGCAGTACTTC. Its translation is CASSLLSGSSEQYF. V and J are TRBV7-3 and TRBJ2-7; TRBD2 agrees at 9 bases. The germline V gene encodes CDR1 SGHTA and CDR2 FQGTGA. The CDR3 runs 14 residues. The J segment lost 6 bases and the V segment lost 2 bases, leaving 5 bases of the junction unmatched.

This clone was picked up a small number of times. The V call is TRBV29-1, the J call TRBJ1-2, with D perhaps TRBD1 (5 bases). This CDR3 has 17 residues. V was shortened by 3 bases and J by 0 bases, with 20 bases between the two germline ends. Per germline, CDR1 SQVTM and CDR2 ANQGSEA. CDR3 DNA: TGCAGCGTTGAGATGGGTCACCCAGGGAGAGCTAACTATGGCTACACCTTC. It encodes CSVEMGHPGRANYGYTF.

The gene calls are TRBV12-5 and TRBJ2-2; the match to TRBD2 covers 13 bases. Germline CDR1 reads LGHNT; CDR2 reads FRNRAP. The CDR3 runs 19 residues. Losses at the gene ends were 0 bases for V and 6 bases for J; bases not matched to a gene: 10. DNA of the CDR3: TGTGCTAGTGGTTTGGTACTTGGACTAGCGGGAGTCGACGCCGGGGAGCTGTTTTTT. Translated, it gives CASGLVLGLAGVDAGELFF.

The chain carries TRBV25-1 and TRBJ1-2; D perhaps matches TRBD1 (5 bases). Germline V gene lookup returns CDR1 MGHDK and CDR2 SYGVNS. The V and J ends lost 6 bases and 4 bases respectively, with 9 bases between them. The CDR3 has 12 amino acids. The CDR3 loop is CASRTEGYGYTF. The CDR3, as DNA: TGTGCCAGCAGGACAGAGGGCTATGGCTACACCTTC.

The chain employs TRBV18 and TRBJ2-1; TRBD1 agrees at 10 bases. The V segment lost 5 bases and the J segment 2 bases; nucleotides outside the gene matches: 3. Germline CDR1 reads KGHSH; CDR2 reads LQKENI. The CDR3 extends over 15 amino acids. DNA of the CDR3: TGTGCCAGCTCAAGGACAGGGGGGGCCTACAATGAGCAGTTCTTC. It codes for CASSRTGGAYNEQFF.

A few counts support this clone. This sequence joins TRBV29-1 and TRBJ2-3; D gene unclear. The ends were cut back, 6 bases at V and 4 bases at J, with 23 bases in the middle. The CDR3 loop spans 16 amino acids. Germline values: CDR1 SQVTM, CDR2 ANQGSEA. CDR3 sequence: CSVPVLSGPFPDTQYF. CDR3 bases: TGCAGCGTACCGGTGCTGAGTGGCCCTTTCCCAGATACGCAGTATTTT.

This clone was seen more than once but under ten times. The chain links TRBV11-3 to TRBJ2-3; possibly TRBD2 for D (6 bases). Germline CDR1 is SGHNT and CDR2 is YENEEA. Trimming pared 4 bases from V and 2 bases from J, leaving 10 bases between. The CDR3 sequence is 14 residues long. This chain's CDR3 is CASSYSGPTDTQYF. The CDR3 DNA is TGTGCCAGCAGCTATAGCGGCCCCACAGATACGCAGTATTTT.